These T cell receptor beta chains were read from a single sample in a study of graft-versus-host responses after intestinal transplantation. TCRdb keeps only in-frame clones here, not all; method: immunoSEQ multiplex PCR. The sample contains roughly 64,000 clones, 90% of which appear only once. Antigen specificity for these receptors is unknown. Material: unstimulated CD8+ T cells sorted from spleen or lymph node cells, obtained before transplant. The receptor set was obtained from a human donor who was the organ donor for an intestinal transplant. The CDR3 runs from the conserved cysteine through the conserved F or W. A D gene is named only where the DNA matches it firmly. Size is omitted from some rows. Given values are once, few, many or a class for expanded clones.

TGTGCCAGCAGTTTAGGGCGGGAGGTCCCCCTCCGCGAGCAGTACTTC	CASSLGREVPLREQYF	TRBJ2-7	TRBD2	-	TRBV28
TGTGCCAGCCGAGGGATTTCCTACGAGCAGTACTTC	CASRGISYEQYF	TRBJ2-7	-	-	TRBV9
TGTGCCAGCAGCTTATGGTCGCAGGGGGGCAATCAGCCCCAGCATTTT	CASSLWSQGGNQPQHF	TRBJ1-5	TRBD1	-	TRBV13
TGTGCCAGCAGCGAATTGACAGGGGAAGATACGCAGTATTTT	CASSELTGEDTQYF	TRBJ2-3	TRBD1	-	TRBV9
TGTGCCAGCAGTTCCCGGACTAGCGGGAGTAGAGATACGCAGTATTTT	CASSSRTSGSRDTQYF	TRBJ2-3	TRBD2	-	TRBV28
TGCGCCAGCAGCCAAGAAAGCCAATACTGGACTAGCAACTACGAGCAGTACTTC	CASSQESQYWTSNYEQYF	TRBJ2-7	TRBD2	few	TRBV4-1
TGTGCCAGCAGCCCTCGGACTAGCGGAGTAACAGATACGCAGTATTTT	CASSPRTSGVTDTQYF	TRBJ2-3	TRBD2	-	TRBV9
TGTGCCAGCAGCCAAGAGAGGGCCCAGGCCGGGGATGAGCAGTTCTTC	CASSQERAQAGDEQFF	TRBJ2-1	-	-	TRBV4-2
TGTGCCAGCAGTTTTTTTCAGACCTACGAGCAGTACTTC	CASSFFQTYEQYF	TRBJ2-7	-	-	TRBV28
TGTGCCAGCAGCCATGACAGGGCGTACGAGCAGTACTTC	CASSHDRAYEQYF	TRBJ2-7	TRBD1	once	TRBV14
TGTGCCAGCAGCGGCCGGGACAGCTCCTACGAGCAGTACTTC	CASSGRDSSYEQYF	TRBJ2-7	TRBD1	-	TRBV11-3
TGCGCCAGCAGCCAAGGGGATGGGAGTGAGCAGTTCTTC	CASSQGDGSEQFF	TRBJ2-1	-	-	TRBV4-3
TGTGCCAGCAGTTACTCTGAAATGGACAGCTCCTACGAGCAGTACTTC	CASSYSEMDSSYEQYF	TRBJ2-7	-	few	TRBV6-6
TGTGCCAGCAGTGACCCCCCAGGGGGCGCGGGCACAGATACGCAGTATTTT	CASSDPPGGAGTDTQYF	TRBJ2-3	TRBD1	-	TRBV2
TGTGCCAGCAGTTATCGCAGGGTTTGGAGGGGATACGAGCAGTACTTC	CASSYRRVWRGYEQYF	TRBJ2-7	-	-	TRBV6-5
TGTGCCACCAGCAGAGCCGGGAGGGCCGAAACAGATACGCAGTATTTT	CATSRAGRAETDTQYF	TRBJ2-3	TRBD2	once	TRBV15